This T cell receptor (beta chain) originates from a study of CD8 T cells in ankylosing spondylitis. General study findings and limits: Disease-linked clones were found to be CD8+ and relatively rare in peripheral blood. Reactive arthritis synovial fluid and blood were previously reported to contain some motif variants.

CDR3 length: 17 residues. CDR1 and CDR2 from the germline V gene are LGHDT and YNNKEL (reference sequence). Libraries of TCR beta came from quantitative 5'-RACE with molecular barcodes. Each CDR3 protein gets one entry after TCRdb re-called the 5' RACE reads with MiXCR. The sample lists 310,000 or so distinct CDR3 sequences, 20% occurring once. With regard to this clonotype: No antigen is known for it. Its ends do not fully match the called genes, so a read error is possible.

This chain connects TRBV3-1 to TRBJ2-1; D might be TRBD2 (6 bases). The sample comprised blood, either unsorted or a sorted T cell fraction (not recorded which). The source is a male donor with ankylosing spondylitis or in good health (not recorded which). The CDR3 sequence: CACSQEGPGSSYNEQFF. The CDR3 DNA follows: TGTGCCTGCAGCCAAGAAGGCCCCGGGAGCTCCTACAATGAGCAGTTCTTC.